This entry lists 16 T cell receptor beta chains sequenced from one sample in a study of T cell responses to AZD1222 COVID-19 vaccine. Only in-frame clones appear in the TCRdb table, and some are missing; sequencing was by immunoSEQ multiplex PCR. The data hold some 50,000 clones, with roughly 86% observed a single time. This sample comprised peripheral blood, obtained on day 0 of AZD1222 vaccination. Receptors were obtained from an adult in good health.

This clone was recorded only once. J is TRBJ2-5 and V is TRBV14; maybe TRBD2 (6 bases). V gave up 1 base and J gave up 8 bases, with 8 bases separating them. The germline V gene encodes CDR1 SGHDN and CDR2 FVKESK. The CDR3 is 12 residues long. CDR3 DNA: TGTGCCAGCAGCCAAGTTAGCGGCACCCAGTACTTC. Translation gives CASSQVSGTQYF.

This clone was picked up one time. CDR3 sequence: CASSLGVGLAGGPYNEQFF. For the CDR3, the DNA is TGTGCCAGCAGCTTAGGGGTCGGACTAGCGGGAGGCCCCTACAATGAGCAGTTCTTC. This chain uses TRBV11-3 with TRBJ2-1, with 14 bases matching TRBD2. J was trimmed by 2 bases and V by 1 base; bases with no gene match: 7. CDR1 is SGHNT, CDR2 YENEEA, per germline. The CDR3 runs to 19 residues.

CDR3 amino acids: CASSQSTSGRVEQYF. The DNA of the CDR3 is TGTGCCAGCAGCCAGTCGACTAGCGGGAGAGTGGAGCAGTACTTC. The V and J genes are TRBV11-3 and TRBJ2-7; 12 positions match TRBD2. The CDR3 is 15 amino acids. The V gene's germline CDR1 is SGHNT and CDR2 YENEEA. The J segment lost 7 bases and the V segment lost 5 bases, leaving 9 bases of the junction unmatched. The full variable domain, completed using reference TRBV11-3 and TRBJ2-7, is EAGVVQSPRYKIIEKKQPVAFWCNPISGHNTLYWYLQNLGQGPELLIRYENEEAVDDSQLPKDRFSAERLKGVDSTLKIQPAELGDSAVYLCASSQSTSGRVEQYFGPGTRLTVT.

The chain carries TRBV28 and TRBJ1-4; D not resolved. The germline V and J ends were trimmed by 2 bases and 0 bases, with 4 bases remaining between them. Germline lookup yields CDR1 MDHEN and CDR2 SYDVKM. The CDR3 sequence is 14 residues long. This chain's CDR3 is CASSLSSTNEKLFF. The CDR3, as DNA: TGTGCCAGCAGTTTAAGTTCAACTAATGAAAAACTGTTTTTT.

This clone was counted only a few times. The chain links TRBV12-3 or TRBV12-4 to TRBJ2-5, with TRBD1 matching over 7 bases. V was pared by 7 bases and J by 1 base, with 3 bases of the junction left unmatched. The CDR3 extends over 13 amino acids. The CDR3 bases are TGTGCCAGCACTCGGGACAGCCAAGAGACCCAGTACTTC. Amino acids: CASTRDSQETQYF.

The CDR3 region is CASSQELGLFQETQYF. CDR3 coding DNA: TGCGCCAGCAGCCAAGAATTGGGGCTCTTCCAAGAGACCCAGTACTTC. The rearrangement joins TRBV4-1 to TRBJ2-5, with a weak D call TRBD1 (5 bases). The CDR3 covers 16 residues. Trimming left V 0 bases short and J 1 base short, with 12 bases between. CDR1 is MGHRA, CDR2 YSYEKL, per germline.

The chain uses TRBV28 and TRBJ1-4; tentative D call: TRBD1 (5 bases). This CDR3 has 16 residues. The germline V gene has CDR1 MDHEN and CDR2 SYDVKM. Trimming took off 4 bases at V and 5 bases at J, with 17 bases between the two ends. Here the CDR3 reads CASSSPGGGTNEKLFF. The CDR3 nucleotides read TGTGCCAGCAGTTCCCCTGGGGGGGGAACGAATGAAAAACTGTTTTTT. The full variable domain, with the rest looked up from reference TRBV28 and TRBJ1-4, is DVKVTQSSRYLVKRTGEKVFLECVQDMDHENMFWYRQDPGLGLRLIYFSYDVKMKEKGDIPEGYSVSREKKERFSLILESASTNQTSMYLCASSSPGGGTNEKLFFGSGTQLSVL.

For this clone: The sample has other DNA sequences that encode this CDR3 too. The V and J genes are TRBV6-5 and TRBJ1-1; the D is unclear. V lost 2 bases and J 3 bases, leaving 4 bases between the germline ends. Germline V lookup: CDR1 MNHEY, CDR2 SVGAGI. The CDR3 spans 12 residues. This CDR3 reads CASSYGDTEAFF. The CDR3 DNA sequence: TGTGCCAGCAGTTACGGAGACACTGAAGCTTTCTTT.

The rearrangement uses TRBV10-3 and TRBJ2-2; TRBD2 agrees at 11 bases. The CDR3 covers 15 residues. V was pared by 6 bases and J by 3 bases, with 3 bases of the junction left unmatched. The V gene's germline CDR1 is ENHRY and CDR2 SYGVKD. This CDR3 is CAIRGTSGDTGELFF. CDR3 coding DNA: TGTGCCATCAGGGGGACTAGCGGAGACACCGGGGAGCTGTTTTTT.

V and J are TRBV4-3 and TRBJ2-2; no clear D. Germline-derived CDR1 and CDR2 are LGHNA and YSLEER. CDR3 length: 15 amino acids. Trimming left V 0 bases short and J 8 bases short, with 13 bases between. As DNA, the CDR3 is TGCGCCAGCAGCCAAGATCTAGTTCGGGCTGGGGAGCTGTTTTTT. Protein sequence: CASSQDLVRAGELFF.

The chain uses TRBV7-3 and TRBJ1-2; 11 positions match TRBD1. Unmatched junction bases numbered 2, after V lost 2 bases and J lost 3 bases. Germline V gene data show CDR1 as SGHTA and CDR2 as FQGTGA. This CDR3 comprises 15 residues. CDR3 coding DNA: TGTGCCAGCAGCTTAGGGGGACAGGGGGACTATGGCTACACCTTC. It codes for CASSLGGQGDYGYTF.

This chain uses TRBV4-1 with TRBJ1-1; TRBD1 aligns across 7 bases. CDR1 MGHRA and CDR2 YSYEKL come from the germline V gene. J gave up 2 bases and V 0 bases, and 9 bases lay outside the gene matches. This CDR3 has 17 residues. CDR3 loop: CASSQDPGTADNTEAFF. In DNA form, the CDR3 reads TGCGCCAGCAGCCAAGATCCGGGGACAGCGGACAACACTGAAGCTTTCTTT.

The rearrangement uses TRBV28 and TRBJ1-1, with D unresolved. The CDR3 sequence is 14 residues long. From germline, CDR1 is MDHEN and CDR2 SYDVKM. Trimming removed 4 bases from V and 4 bases from J, with 13 bases in between. The CDR3 nucleotides read TGTGCCAGCAGTTCTCCTGGCCGAGGCACTGAAGCTTTCTTT. This gives the protein CASSSPGRGTEAFF.

This chain uses TRBV7-2 with TRBJ1-2; D ambiguous. The CDR3 runs to 13 residues. Germline V gives CDR1 SGHTA, CDR2 FQGNSA. Deletions cut 5 bases from V and 6 bases from J, with 13 bases between. This chain's CDR3 is CASSPAHYDGYTF. The DNA for the CDR3 is TGTGCCAGCAGCCCAGCTCATTACGATGGCTACACCTTC. Supplemented by reference TRBV7-2 and TRBJ1-2, the full variable domain reads GAGVSQSPSNKVTEKGKDVELRCDPISGHTALYWYRQSLGQGLEFLIYFQGNSAPDKSGLPSDRFSAERTGGSVSTLTIQRTQQEDSAVYLCASSPAHYDGYTFGSGTRLTVV.

The chain has TRBV19 and TRBJ1-1; D gene ambiguous. The V end was cut by 7 bases, the J end by 5 bases, with 8 bases between. The CDR3 contains 11 residues. Germline V gives CDR1 LNHDA, CDR2 SQIVND (reference sequence). CDR3 DNA: TGTGCCAGTAAGGTAGGGACTGAAGCTTTCTTT. Its translation is CASKVGTEAFF.

This clone was counted once. V usage is TRBV27 and J usage is TRBJ1-2, with D unclear. Germline lookup yields CDR1 MNHEY and CDR2 SMNVEV (reference sequence). Trimming cost V 2 bases and J 0 bases, with 4 bases left between them. CDR3 length: 13 amino acids. Here the CDR3 reads CASSLAANYGYTF. The DNA for the CDR3 is TGTGCCAGCAGTTTAGCGGCTAACTATGGCTACACCTTC.